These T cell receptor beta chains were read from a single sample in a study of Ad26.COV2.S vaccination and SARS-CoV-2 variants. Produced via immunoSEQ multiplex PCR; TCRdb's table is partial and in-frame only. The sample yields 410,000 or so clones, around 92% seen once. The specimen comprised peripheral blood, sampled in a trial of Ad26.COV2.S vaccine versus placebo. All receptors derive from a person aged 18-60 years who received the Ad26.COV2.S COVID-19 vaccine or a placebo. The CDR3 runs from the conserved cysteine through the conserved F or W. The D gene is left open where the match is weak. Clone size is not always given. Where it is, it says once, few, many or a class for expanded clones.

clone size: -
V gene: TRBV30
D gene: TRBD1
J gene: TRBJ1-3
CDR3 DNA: TGTGCCTGGAGTGGGGGGACAGCACCTTTCTCTGGAAACACCATATATTTT
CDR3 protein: CAWSGGTAPFSGNTIYF

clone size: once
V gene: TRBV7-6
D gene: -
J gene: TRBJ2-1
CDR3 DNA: TGTGCCAGCAGCTCCCGGGTCCCTCTGGTGGGCTCCTACAATGAGCAGTTCTTC
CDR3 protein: CASSSRVPLVGSYNEQFF

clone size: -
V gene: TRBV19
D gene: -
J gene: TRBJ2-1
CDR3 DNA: TGTGCCAGCAAAGGATACCTGGGGGAGCAGTTCTTC
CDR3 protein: CASKGYLGEQFF

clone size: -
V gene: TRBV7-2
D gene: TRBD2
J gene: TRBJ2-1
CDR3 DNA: TGTGCCAGCAGCCCACAAAGGACTAGCGGGGGCAATGAGCAGTTCTTC
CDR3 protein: CASSPQRTSGGNEQFF

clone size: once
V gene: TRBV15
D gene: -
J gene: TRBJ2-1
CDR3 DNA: TGTGCCACCAGCGTCGCTAGAAGCAATGAGCAGTTCTTC
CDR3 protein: CATSVARSNEQFF

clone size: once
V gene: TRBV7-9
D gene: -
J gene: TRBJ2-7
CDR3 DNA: TGTGCCAGCAGCTTAGATAGTCCGGAGGAAATCAGCTACGAGCAGTACTTC
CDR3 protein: CASSLDSPEEISYEQYF

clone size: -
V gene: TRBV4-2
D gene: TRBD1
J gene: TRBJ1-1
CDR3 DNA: TGTGCCAGCAGCTACGAGACAGGGGACACTGAAGCTTTCTTT
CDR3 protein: CASSYETGDTEAFF

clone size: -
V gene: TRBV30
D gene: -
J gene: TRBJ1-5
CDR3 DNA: TGTGCCTGGGCTCAGGGCGGTCAGCCCCAGCATTTT
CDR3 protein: CAWAQGGQPQHF

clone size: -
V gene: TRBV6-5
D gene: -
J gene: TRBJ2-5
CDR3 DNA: TGTGCCAGCAGTTGGGCTGGGGTGGAGACCCAGTACTTC
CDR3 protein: CASSWAGVETQYF

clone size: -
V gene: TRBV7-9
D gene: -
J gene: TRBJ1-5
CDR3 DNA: TGTGCCAGCAGCTTAGGGGATCAGCCCCAGCATTTT
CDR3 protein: CASSLGDQPQHF

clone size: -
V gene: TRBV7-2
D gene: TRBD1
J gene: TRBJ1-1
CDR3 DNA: TGTGCCAGCAGCTTAGAGGGGGCCTCCGAAGCTTTCTTT
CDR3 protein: CASSLEGASEAFF

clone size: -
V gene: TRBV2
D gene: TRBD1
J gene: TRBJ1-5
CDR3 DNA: TGTGCCAGCTCCAGACAGGGGATTAGCAATCAGCCCCAGCATTTT
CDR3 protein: CASSRQGISNQPQHF

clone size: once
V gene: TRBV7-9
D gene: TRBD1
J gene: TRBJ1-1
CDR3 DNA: TGTGCCAGCAGCCACGAGAGGACAGGGTTCACTGAAGCTTTCTTT
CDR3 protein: CASSHERTGFTEAFF

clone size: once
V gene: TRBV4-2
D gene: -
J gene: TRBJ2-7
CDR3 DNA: TGTGCCAGCAGCCAAGTCAGGGGAGGCTTCTACGAGCAGTACTTC
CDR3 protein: CASSQVRGGFYEQYF

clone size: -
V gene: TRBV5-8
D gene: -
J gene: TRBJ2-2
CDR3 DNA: TGTGCCAGCAGCTTGGCCCCACTGTTTTTT
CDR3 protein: CASSLAPLFF

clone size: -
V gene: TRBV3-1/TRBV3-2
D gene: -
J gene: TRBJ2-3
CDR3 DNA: TGTGCCAGCAGCCAAGACAACCGGAATACGCAGTATTTT
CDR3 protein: CASSQDNRNTQYF

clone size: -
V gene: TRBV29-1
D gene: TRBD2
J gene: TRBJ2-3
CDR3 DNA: TGCAGCGTTAGCGGGGGGGCTGTCAGCACAGATACGCAGTATTTT
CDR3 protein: CSVSGGAVSTDTQYF

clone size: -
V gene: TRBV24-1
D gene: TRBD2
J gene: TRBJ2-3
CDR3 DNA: TGTGCCACCAGTGACCGGACCGGCGGGGGGCCCTCCACAGATACGCAGTATTTT
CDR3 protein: CATSDRTGGGPSTDTQYF

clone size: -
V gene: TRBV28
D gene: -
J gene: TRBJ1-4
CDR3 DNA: TGTGCCAGCAGTCGCGGACGGGATGAAAAACTGTTTTTT
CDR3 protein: CASSRGRDEKLFF

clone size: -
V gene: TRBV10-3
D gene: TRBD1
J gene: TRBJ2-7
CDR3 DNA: TGTGCCATCAGGGGACAGGCCACCTACGAGCAGTACTTC
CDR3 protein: CAIRGQATYEQYF

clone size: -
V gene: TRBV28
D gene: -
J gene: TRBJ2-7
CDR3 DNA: TGTGCCAGCAGTTTCCTAAGCGGGCGCACCTACGAGCAGTACTTC
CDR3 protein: CASSFLSGRTYEQYF

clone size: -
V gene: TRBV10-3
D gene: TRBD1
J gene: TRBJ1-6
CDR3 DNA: TGTGCCATCAGCCCCGGGACAGGGCCCGTCTATTTT
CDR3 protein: CAISPGTGPVYF

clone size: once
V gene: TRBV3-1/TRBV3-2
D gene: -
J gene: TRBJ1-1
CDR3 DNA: TGTGCCAGCAGCCCCAATTTCGGACACGACGTCTCTAAAGCTTTCTTT
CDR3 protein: CASSPNFGHDVSKAFF

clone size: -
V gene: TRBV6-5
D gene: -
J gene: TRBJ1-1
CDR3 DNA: TGTGCCAGCAGTTACACCAGACAGGTCAACACTGAAGCTTTCTTT
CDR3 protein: CASSYTRQVNTEAFF

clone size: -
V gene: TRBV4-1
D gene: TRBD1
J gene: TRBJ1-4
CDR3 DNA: TGCGCCAGCAGCCAAGTGGGACAGATTTTGATTTTT
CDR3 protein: CASSQVGQILIF

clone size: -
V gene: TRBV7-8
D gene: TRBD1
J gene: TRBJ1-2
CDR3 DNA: TGTGCCAGCAGCTTAACCCCCCAGGGGGCATCGGGTGGCTACACCTTC
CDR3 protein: CASSLTPQGASGGYTF

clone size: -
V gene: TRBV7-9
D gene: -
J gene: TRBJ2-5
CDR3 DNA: TGTGCCAGCACCGCTACTTGGAGCTCAGGGGAGACCCAGTACTTC
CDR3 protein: CASTATWSSGETQYF

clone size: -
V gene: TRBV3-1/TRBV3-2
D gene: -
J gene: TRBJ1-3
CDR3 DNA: TGTGCCAGCAGCCAATCCCGAAACACCATATATTTT
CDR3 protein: CASSQSRNTIYF

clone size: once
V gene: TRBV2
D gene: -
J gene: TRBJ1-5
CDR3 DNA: TGTGCCAGCAGTCTGCGCAGGGAGAATCAGCCCCAGCATTTT
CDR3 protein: CASSLRRENQPQHF

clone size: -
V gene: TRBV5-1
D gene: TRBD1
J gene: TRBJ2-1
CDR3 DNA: TGCGCCAGCAAGCAGGGGGCCGATGAGCAGTTCTTC
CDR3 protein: CASKQGADEQFF